This TCR beta chain was sequenced in a study of blood T cell repertoires in COVID-19. Assay: immunoSEQ multiplex PCR; the TCRdb copy retains only in-frame clones and omits some. The table records some 140,000 clones, around three quarters of them present only once. This CDR3 has 8 residues. The V gene's germline CDR1 is DFQATT and CDR2 SNEGSKA (reference sequence). Of note for this clone: A junction boundary mismatches the germline segment, possibly from a read error.

This receptor was taken from a man between 60 and 75 years old with acute or convalescent COVID-19. This chain uses TRBV20-1 with TRBJ2-6; 9 bases align to TRBD1. The sample comprised peripheral blood. CDR3 bases: TGCAGTGCGGACAGGGGTTCTTTC. It codes for CSADRGSF.